A selection of T cell receptor beta chains follows, all from one sample in a study of T cell responses to AZD1222 COVID-19 vaccine. Sequenced by immunoSEQ multiplex PCR; TCRdb stores in-frame clones only, minus some. The sample records 200,000 to 300,000 clones, 93% being singletons. This specimen consisted of peripheral blood, obtained on day 0 of AZD1222 vaccination. All receptors come from an adult in good health. Each CDR3 is given with its conserved first and last residue. Each record gives: J gene, D gene, V gene, clone size, CDR3 DNA, CDR3 protein. D genes are given only for firm matches. Some rows have no size entry. The others give once, few or many, or a class for an expanded clone.

j_gene: TRBJ1-6
d_gene: .
v_gene: TRBV9
abundance: .
CDR3nt: TGTGCCAGCAGCGTAGGCGGGGGTAGGTCACCCCTCCACTTT
CDR3aa: CASSVGGGRSPLHF

j_gene: TRBJ2-5
d_gene: .
v_gene: TRBV20-1
abundance: .
CDR3nt: TGCAGTGCTAGGAGCTGGGAGACCCAGTACTTC
CDR3aa: CSARSWETQYF

j_gene: TRBJ2-3
d_gene: .
v_gene: TRBV4-3
abundance: once
CDR3nt: TGCGCCAGCAGCAAGAGAGCCACAGATACGCAGTATTTT
CDR3aa: CASSKRATDTQYF

j_gene: TRBJ2-5
d_gene: .
v_gene: TRBV7-9
abundance: .
CDR3nt: TGTGCCAGCAGCTCCCCCCTCCGAGGGGATCTAGAGACCCAGTACTTC
CDR3aa: CASSSPLRGDLETQYF

j_gene: TRBJ2-1
d_gene: .
v_gene: TRBV4-1
abundance: .
CDR3nt: TGCGCCAGCAGCCTGAGAGAAGGGAATGAGCAGTTCTTC
CDR3aa: CASSLREGNEQFF

j_gene: TRBJ2-1
d_gene: .
v_gene: TRBV5-1
abundance: .
CDR3nt: TGCGCCAGCAGAAAGATGGTCTCGGGGCTCGAGGGCAATGAGCAGTTCTTC
CDR3aa: CASRKMVSGLEGNEQFF

j_gene: TRBJ2-5
d_gene: .
v_gene: TRBV24-1
abundance: .
CDR3nt: TGTGCCACCGGAGCCCCAGGGCAAGAGACCCAGTACTTC
CDR3aa: CATGAPGQETQYF

j_gene: TRBJ2-1
d_gene: .
v_gene: TRBV6-5
abundance: .
CDR3nt: TGTGCCAGCAGCCCGGGCGCCAGCTCCTACAATGAGCAGTTCTTC
CDR3aa: CASSPGASSYNEQFF

j_gene: TRBJ2-7
d_gene: TRBD1
v_gene: TRBV5-4
abundance: once
CDR3nt: TGTGCCAGCAGCTGGGGGGGACAGGGATCCTACGAGCAGTACTTC
CDR3aa: CASSWGGQGSYEQYF

j_gene: TRBJ1-6
d_gene: .
v_gene: TRBV4-3
abundance: once
CDR3nt: TGCGCCAGCAGCCAAGATCGAAGGGCAGGATATTCACCCCTCCACTTT
CDR3aa: CASSQDRRAGYSPLHF

j_gene: TRBJ2-1
d_gene: .
v_gene: TRBV28
abundance: once
CDR3nt: TGTGCCAGCATTGGGCGGCTATACAATGAGCAGTTCTTC
CDR3aa: CASIGRLYNEQFF

j_gene: TRBJ1-2
d_gene: TRBD1
v_gene: TRBV10-1
abundance: once
CDR3nt: TGCGCCAGCAGTGAAGGACAGGGTTATGGCTACACCTTC
CDR3aa: CASSEGQGYGYTF

j_gene: TRBJ1-6
d_gene: .
v_gene: TRBV30
abundance: .
CDR3nt: TGTGCCTGGAGTGTAATGAATTCACCCCTCCACTTT
CDR3aa: CAWSVMNSPLHF

j_gene: TRBJ1-4
d_gene: .
v_gene: TRBV21-1
abundance: .
CDR3nt: TGTGCCACGAGAGGGGTACCCAATGAAAAACTGTTTTTT
CDR3aa: CATRGVPNEKLFF

j_gene: TRBJ2-1
d_gene: TRBD2
v_gene: TRBV19
abundance: .
CDR3nt: TGTGCCAGTAGGGGGGTCCGGGAGGGCAACGAGCAGTTCTTC
CDR3aa: CASRGVREGNEQFF

j_gene: TRBJ2-1
d_gene: TRBD2
v_gene: TRBV7-9
abundance: .
CDR3nt: TGTGCCAGCAGCCTGACTAGCGGGAGAAGCAATGAGCAGTTCTTC
CDR3aa: CASSLTSGRSNEQFF

j_gene: TRBJ2-1
d_gene: .
v_gene: TRBV19
abundance: .
CDR3nt: TGTGCCAGTAGTGCCCAAAACCGGGGCCTGAAGGGTTACAATGAGCAGTTCTTC
CDR3aa: CASSAQNRGLKGYNEQFF

j_gene: TRBJ2-2
d_gene: .
v_gene: TRBV14
abundance: .
CDR3nt: TGTGCCAGCAGCCCCAGGGGAACCGGGGAGCTGTTTTTT
CDR3aa: CASSPRGTGELFF

j_gene: TRBJ1-2
d_gene: .
v_gene: TRBV6-6
abundance: .
CDR3nt: TGTGCCAGCAGTGGCCCGGGGGGTAGGAACTATGGCTACACCTTC
CDR3aa: CASSGPGGRNYGYTF

j_gene: TRBJ1-5
d_gene: .
v_gene: TRBV6-6
abundance: .
CDR3nt: TGTGCCAGCAGTTACGGGGGAGCTAGCAATCAGCCCCAGCATTTT
CDR3aa: CASSYGGASNQPQHF

j_gene: TRBJ2-1
d_gene: .
v_gene: TRBV5-5
abundance: .
CDR3nt: TGTGCCAGCAGCTTGGAACTAGCCCTAAGTGAGCAGTTCTTC
CDR3aa: CASSLELALSEQFF

j_gene: TRBJ2-7
d_gene: TRBD1
v_gene: TRBV10-3
abundance: .
CDR3nt: TGTGCCATCAGTCAACCGACAGGGGTAGGCTACGAGCAGTACTTC
CDR3aa: CAISQPTGVGYEQYF

j_gene: TRBJ2-1
d_gene: TRBD2
v_gene: TRBV5-1
abundance: .
CDR3nt: TGCGCCAGCAGCTTAGAGCGGGGGGTACTCAATGAGCAGTTCTTC
CDR3aa: CASSLERGVLNEQFF

j_gene: TRBJ2-7
d_gene: TRBD2
v_gene: TRBV5-4
abundance: .
CDR3nt: TGTGCCAGCAGCCCTTTACTAGCGGGGGGAGTCTACGAGCAGTACTTC
CDR3aa: CASSPLLAGGVYEQYF

j_gene: TRBJ2-1
d_gene: .
v_gene: TRBV14
abundance: .
CDR3nt: TGTGCCAGCAGCCACCTGGAACGGGCAGGGTACAATGAGCAGTTCTTC
CDR3aa: CASSHLERAGYNEQFF

j_gene: TRBJ2-7
d_gene: TRBD2
v_gene: TRBV19
abundance: .
CDR3nt: TGTGCCAGTAGTATGACTAGCGGGAGATCCTACGAGCAGTACTTC
CDR3aa: CASSMTSGRSYEQYF

j_gene: TRBJ2-7
d_gene: TRBD2
v_gene: TRBV19
abundance: .
CDR3nt: TGTGCCAGTAGTATAGGACTAGCGGGAGTTGGATCCTACGAGCAGTACTTC
CDR3aa: CASSIGLAGVGSYEQYF

j_gene: TRBJ2-5
d_gene: .
v_gene: TRBV4-3
abundance: .
CDR3nt: TGCGCCAGCAGCCAAGAATGGTTCAGGGTTAACCAAGAGACCCAGTACTTC
CDR3aa: CASSQEWFRVNQETQYF

j_gene: TRBJ1-3
d_gene: TRBD1
v_gene: TRBV28
abundance: .
CDR3nt: TGTGCCATACGACCACAGGGGACTGGAAACACCATATATTTT
CDR3aa: CAIRPQGTGNTIYF

j_gene: TRBJ1-2
d_gene: .
v_gene: TRBV7-2
abundance: .
CDR3nt: TGTGCCAGCAGCTTACACTATGGCTACACCTTC
CDR3aa: CASSLHYGYTF

j_gene: TRBJ2-2
d_gene: .
v_gene: TRBV10-2
abundance: .
CDR3nt: TGCGCCAGCAGCCCGGCAGGGGTGGACGGGGAGCTGTTTTTT
CDR3aa: CASSPAGVDGELFF

j_gene: TRBJ2-1
d_gene: .
v_gene: TRBV4-1
abundance: .
CDR3nt: TGCGCCAGCAGCCAAGATCGAGGGGTAGAGCAGTTCTTC
CDR3aa: CASSQDRGVEQFF

j_gene: TRBJ1-1
d_gene: .
v_gene: TRBV4-3
abundance: .
CDR3nt: TGCGCCAGCAGCCAAGGAGGACACAGCATGAACACTGAAGCTTTCTTT
CDR3aa: CASSQGGHSMNTEAFF

j_gene: TRBJ2-5
d_gene: TRBD2
v_gene: TRBV5-1
abundance: once
CDR3nt: TGCGCCAGCAATGGTGGACTAGCGAGGAAAGAGACCCAGTACTTC
CDR3aa: CASNGGLARKETQYF

j_gene: TRBJ2-7
d_gene: .
v_gene: TRBV28
abundance: .
CDR3nt: TGTGCCAGCAGTTTATTCAGGGACGAGCAGTACTTC
CDR3aa: CASSLFRDEQYF

j_gene: TRBJ1-5
d_gene: TRBD1
v_gene: TRBV5-1
abundance: .
CDR3nt: TGCGCCAGCAGCTTGGAGGGGGCGAGCAATCAGCCCCAGCATTTT
CDR3aa: CASSLEGASNQPQHF

j_gene: TRBJ1-4
d_gene: .
v_gene: TRBV18
abundance: once
CDR3nt: TGTGCCAGCTCACCGGTCCTGAATGAAAAACTGTTTTTT
CDR3aa: CASSPVLNEKLFF

j_gene: TRBJ2-5
d_gene: TRBD2
v_gene: TRBV2
abundance: .
CDR3nt: TGTGCCAGCAGTCCCTTAGGGAGCGGGGGAGGGACCCAGTACTTC
CDR3aa: CASSPLGSGGGTQYF

j_gene: TRBJ2-3
d_gene: .
v_gene: TRBV7-3
abundance: .
CDR3nt: TGTGCCAGCAGGAAGGGCGGGGACCAGGATACGCAGTATTTT
CDR3aa: CASRKGGDQDTQYF

j_gene: TRBJ1-1
d_gene: .
v_gene: TRBV7-8
abundance: .
CDR3nt: TGTGCCAGCAGCTTGAGCCTCACTGAAGCTTTCTTT
CDR3aa: CASSLSLTEAFF

j_gene: TRBJ2-2
d_gene: .
v_gene: TRBV5-5
abundance: .
CDR3nt: TGTGCCAGCAGCCTAACTTACACCGGGGAGCTGTTTTTT
CDR3aa: CASSLTYTGELFF

j_gene: TRBJ2-2
d_gene: .
v_gene: TRBV28
abundance: .
CDR3nt: TGTGCCAGCAGGTGGTCGATTCGGGGGACCGGGGAGCTGTTTTTT
CDR3aa: CASRWSIRGTGELFF

j_gene: TRBJ2-3
d_gene: .
v_gene: TRBV2
abundance: .
CDR3nt: TGTGCCAGCAAGGGCGGGGTGAACACAGATACGCAGTATTTT
CDR3aa: CASKGGVNTDTQYF

j_gene: TRBJ2-2
d_gene: .
v_gene: TRBV11-2
abundance: .
CDR3nt: TGTGCCAGCAGCCCGGGAGTACCCACCGGGGAGCTGTTTTTT
CDR3aa: CASSPGVPTGELFF

j_gene: TRBJ2-1
d_gene: .
v_gene: TRBV28
abundance: .
CDR3nt: TGTGCCAGCAGTTTTAAGTGGCGGAATGAGCAGTTCTTC
CDR3aa: CASSFKWRNEQFF

j_gene: TRBJ2-4
d_gene: TRBD1
v_gene: TRBV7-2
abundance: .
CDR3nt: TGTGCCAGCAACACCCTAGGGGCGACAGGGGCGAAAAACATTCAGTACTTC
CDR3aa: CASNTLGATGAKNIQYF

j_gene: TRBJ1-2
d_gene: TRBD1
v_gene: TRBV2
abundance: .
CDR3nt: TGTGCCAGCAGCGGACAGGGGAACTATGGCTACACCTTC
CDR3aa: CASSGQGNYGYTF

j_gene: TRBJ1-2
d_gene: .
v_gene: TRBV9
abundance: .
CDR3nt: TGTGCCAGCAGCGGGTGGGGACTCGGCTACACCTTC
CDR3aa: CASSGWGLGYTF

j_gene: TRBJ2-1
d_gene: TRBD2
v_gene: TRBV6-5
abundance: .
CDR3nt: TGTGCCAGCACTAAAACTAGCGGATCCTACAATGAGCAGTTCTTC
CDR3aa: CASTKTSGSYNEQFF

j_gene: TRBJ2-2
d_gene: .
v_gene: TRBV5-6
abundance: few
CDR3nt: TGTGCCAGCAGCCCGGGACATTTCACCGGGGAGCTGTTTTTT
CDR3aa: CASSPGHFTGELFF

j_gene: TRBJ1-1
d_gene: TRBD1
v_gene: TRBV11-2
abundance: .
CDR3nt: TGTGCCAGCAGCTTGAATACAGGGGATGACGCTGAAGCTTTCTTT
CDR3aa: CASSLNTGDDAEAFF

j_gene: TRBJ2-7
d_gene: .
v_gene: TRBV29-1
abundance: .
CDR3nt: TGCAGCGTAAGGAGCTCCTACGAGCAGTACTTC
CDR3aa: CSVRSSYEQYF

j_gene: TRBJ1-5
d_gene: .
v_gene: TRBV7-2
abundance: .
CDR3nt: TGTGCCAGCAGCTTAAAAGGGAACAATCAGCCCCAGCATTTT
CDR3aa: CASSLKGNNQPQHF

j_gene: TRBJ1-5
d_gene: .
v_gene: TRBV28
abundance: .
CDR3nt: TGTGCCAGCAGTTTAGGTATCAGCAATCAGCCCCAGCATTTT
CDR3aa: CASSLGISNQPQHF

j_gene: TRBJ2-5
d_gene: .
v_gene: TRBV28
abundance: .
CDR3nt: TGTGCCAGTGCCGGTCAGGGACTTGGAGAGACCCAGTACTTC
CDR3aa: CASAGQGLGETQYF

j_gene: TRBJ1-6
d_gene: TRBD1
v_gene: TRBV30
abundance: .
CDR3nt: TGTGCCTGGAGTTGGAGACAGGGCGGGGGAAATTCACCCCTCCACTTT
CDR3aa: CAWSWRQGGGNSPLHF

j_gene: TRBJ1-2
d_gene: TRBD1
v_gene: TRBV28
abundance: .
CDR3nt: TGTGCCAGCAGACACATCGACAGGGAACTTTCCTATGGCTACACCTTC
CDR3aa: CASRHIDRELSYGYTF

j_gene: TRBJ1-2
d_gene: TRBD1
v_gene: TRBV7-9
abundance: .
CDR3nt: TGTGCCAGCAGCTCCCCACGTTCGGGACAGGGAGACTATGGCTACACCTTC
CDR3aa: CASSSPRSGQGDYGYTF

j_gene: TRBJ2-2
d_gene: TRBD2
v_gene: TRBV7-2
abundance: once
CDR3nt: TGTGCCAGCAGCTCGGGAGGGGCGGGGACCGGGGAGCTGTTTTTT
CDR3aa: CASSSGGAGTGELFF

j_gene: TRBJ2-3
d_gene: TRBD2
v_gene: TRBV15
abundance: .
CDR3nt: TGTGCCACCAGCAGAGAACGGGGGGGCACAGATACGCAGTATTTT
CDR3aa: CATSRERGGTDTQYF